Judged by abundance, the clone carrying this T cell receptor beta chain is medium-sized (0.01 to 0.1%). These data come from a study of blood T cell repertoires in COVID-19. Background on the study: Samples of COVID-19 (acute and convalescent) were obtained from the United States, Italy and Spain. From T cells, B-cell-depleted T cells, or PBMCs came the material, which was cDNA or gDNA.

Original processing methods: Counts of nucleated cells, estimated from reference gene primer amplification, were obtained. The protocol was immunoSEQ multiplex PCR, while the TCRdb copy is restricted to in-frame clones and leaves out a portion. The V and J calls and clone size were taken over from that table, and D and trimming were inferred from the DNA. The repertoire includes 35,000 to 50,000 clones, nearly 90% of them detected once, and roughly 3.1% sits in the top ten. The receptor was derived from a man aged 45-65 years with active COVID-19. What was sequenced was peripheral blood.

CDR3 region: CASSQDGHEQYF. The CDR3 DNA reads TGTGCCAGCAGCCAAGATGGCCACGAGCAGTACTTC. The chain has TRBV4-2 and TRBJ2-7; D not certain. The germline V and J ends were trimmed by 0 bases and 5 bases, with 5 bases remaining between them. Germline V gene lookup returns CDR1 LGHNA and CDR2 YNFKEQ. The CDR3 sequence is 12 residues long.